This T cell receptor beta chain was found in a study of T cell responses to AZD1222 COVID-19 vaccine. Study background: The study pooled second doses at about 4 or about 12 weeks. General study points: Researchers took repertoire samples only after the peak T cell response had come.

A remark on this clone: Antigen specificity is unknown.

Here immunoSEQ multiplex PCR was the method, and the copy in TCRdb shows in-frame clones only, minus some. This sample yields roughly 120,000 clones, of which about 88% are seen a single time; 8.5% to 10% belongs to the top ten. The sequence was obtained from an adult in good health. Sequenced here: peripheral blood, sampled on day 0 of AZD1222 vaccination.

The CDR3 reads CASSQVLLAGGRGETQYF. As DNA, the CDR3 is TGTGCCAGCAGCCAAGTATTACTAGCGGGGGGGCGAGGGGAGACCCAGTACTTC. V and J are TRBV3-1 (or the pseudogene TRBV3-2) and TRBJ2-5, with TRBD2 matching over 13 bases. With V trimmed by 1 base and J by 5 bases, 10 bases remained unmatched. Looked up from germline, CDR1 is LGHDT and CDR2 is YNNKEL (reference sequence). The CDR3 totals 18 residues.